These 9 T cell receptor beta chains were all obtained from the same sample, sequenced in a study of cytomegalovirus exposure and HLA in healthy donors. A multiplex PCR was run with 60 Vbeta primers and 13 Jbeta primers. The table came from immunoSEQ multiplex PCR; TCRdb's copy has only in-frame clones and leaves some out. This sample's table has over 50,000 clones. Sequenced: PBMCs. The receptors come from a man between 50 and 59 years old in good health and CMV-seropositive.

The chain carries TRBV19 and TRBJ2-2; a possible D gene is TRBD2 (6 bases). The CDR3 runs to 15 residues. Germline CDR1 reads LNHDA; CDR2 reads SQIVND (reference sequence). The V end was cut by 5 bases, the J end by 1 base, with 11 bases between. The CDR3 spells CASSSRDWNTGELFF. CDR3 DNA: TGTGCCAGTAGTTCCCGGGACTGGAACACCGGGGAGCTGTTTTTT.

The chain joins TRBV7-2 to TRBJ1-1; 10 bases agree with TRBD1. In germline, CDR1 is SGHTA, CDR2 FQGNSA. Trimming cost V 5 bases and J 4 bases; bases outside gene matches: 10. The CDR3 is 16 amino acids. CDR3: CASSPGGGTGVTEAFF. CDR3 in DNA: TGTGCCAGCAGCCCGGGAGGGGGGACAGGGGTCACTGAAGCTTTCTTT.

The chain links TRBV5-1 to TRBJ2-7; TRBD1 is a possible D gene (6 bases). Germline V lookup: CDR1 SGHRS, CDR2 YFSETQ. Trimming took 0 bases from V and 6 from J, leaving 10 bases between them. The CDR3 length is 13 residues. For the CDR3, the DNA is TGCGCCAGCAGCTTGGACAGGGTAGGCGAGCAGTACTTC. It translates to CASSLDRVGEQYF.

The chain recombines TRBV29-1 with TRBJ2-1; possible D gene TRBD2, 5 bases. The CDR3 loop spans 15 amino acids. Germline V CDR1 and CDR2: SQVTM, ANQGSEA. The V end was cut by 4 bases, the J end by 8 bases, with 21 bases between. In DNA, the CDR3 is TGCAGCGTTGTATCGGCTAGAGGGATGGCGGATGAGCAGTTCTTC. It codes for CSVVSARGMADEQFF.

The chain has TRBV6-1 and TRBJ2-5; 7 nucleotides agree with TRBD1. The CDR3 has 12 amino acids. With V trimmed by 6 bases and J by 5 bases, 3 bases remained unmatched. CDR1 and CDR2 from the germline V gene are MNHNS and SASEGT. CDR3 sequence (DNA): TGTGCCAGCAGGACGACAGGGGAGACCCAGTACTTC. Translating gives CASRTTGETQYF.

This chain uses TRBV7-9 with TRBJ2-3; weak D call: TRBD1 (5 bases). V dropped 2 bases and J dropped 0 bases, with 6 bases sitting between them. CDR1 is SEHNR and CDR2 is FQNEAQ in the germline V gene (reference sequence). The CDR3 is 14 residues long. The CDR3 DNA reads as TGTGCCAGCAGCTTAACAGGTAGCACAGATACGCAGTATTTT. Its protein product is CASSLTGSTDTQYF.

This chain links TRBV15 with TRBJ2-1; 13 nucleotides line up with TRBD2. Germline CDR1 LNHNV, CDR2 YYDKDF (reference sequence). CDR3 length: 17 residues. V lost 0 bases and J lost 5; bases outside the gene matches: 4. CDR3 sequence (DNA): TGTGCCACCAGCAGAGAGCGCGGACTAGCGGGAGACAATGAGCAGTTCTTC. Encoded protein: CATSRERGLAGDNEQFF.

The genes are TRBV5-1 and TRBJ2-1; D is perhaps TRBD1 (5 bases). The germline V gene encodes CDR1 SGHRS and CDR2 YFSETQ. V was shortened by 0 bases and J by 3 bases, with 10 bases between the two germline ends. This CDR3 has 15 amino acids. CDR3 protein: CASSLDPGFYNEQFF. As DNA, the CDR3 is TGCGCCAGCAGCTTGGATCCAGGGTTCTACAATGAGCAGTTCTTC.

The V call is TRBV25-1, the J call TRBJ2-7; 9 bases line up with TRBD1. Looked up from germline, CDR1 is MGHDK and CDR2 is SYGVNS. V shed 4 bases, J shed 8 bases, and the junction held 6 bases outside the gene matches. The CDR3 length is 13 residues. The DNA for the CDR3 is TGTGCCAGCAGTGGACAGGGGGTTAATCAGCAGTACTTC. Amino acid sequence: CASSGQGVNQQYF.